The next 9 T cell receptor beta chains were all read from a single sample in a study of technical replicates of blood from a few donors. Using immunoSEQ multiplex PCR, the repertoire was profiled, and TCRdb retains in-frame clones only, with some absent. Among 50,000 to 70,000 clones listed, approximately 86% were seen once. Sequencing was performed on PBMCs. These receptors were taken from a human donor in good health. Some clones in this sample may be carry-over from other donors' samples.

This clone was observed a single time. This chain uses TRBV2 with TRBJ2-1; 11 bases map to TRBD2. V lost 8 bases and J lost 0; bases outside the gene matches: 6. The germline CDR1 and CDR2 sequences are SNHLY and FYNNEI. CDR3 length: 16 amino acids. This chain's CDR3 is CASASGRLSSYNEQFF. The DNA of the CDR3 is TGTGCCAGCGCTAGCGGGAGGCTGAGCTCCTACAATGAGCAGTTCTTC.

The chain couples TRBV2 to TRBJ1-1; D perhaps matches TRBD1 (6 bases). The germline V gene encodes CDR1 SNHLY and CDR2 FYNNEI. CDR3 size: 15 residues. The ends were cut back, 4 bases at V and 3 bases at J, with 15 bases in the middle. CDR3 residues: CASSVTGDPDTEAFF. The CDR3, as DNA: TGTGCCAGCAGTGTGACAGGCGACCCGGACACTGAAGCTTTCTTT.

The rearrangement uses TRBV4-3 and TRBJ2-3; tentative D call: TRBD2 (6 bases). The CDR3 runs 16 residues. V lost 1 base and J 0 bases, leaving 11 bases between the germline ends. Per germline, CDR1 LGHNA and CDR2 YSLEER. The CDR3 region has the DNA TGCGCCAGCAGCCAAGGGGTCGCGGGGAGCACAGATACGCAGTATTTT. Translation gives CASSQGVAGSTDTQYF.

This clone was seen a single time. The rearrangement joins TRBV11-1 to TRBJ2-2; TRBD2 matches 7 bases. The CDR3 totals 14 residues. The germline V gene has CDR1 SGHAT and CDR2 FQDESV (reference sequence). The J segment lost 8 bases and the V segment lost 5 bases, leaving 8 bases of the junction unmatched. The CDR3 is CASSGRTRTGELFF. The DNA of the CDR3 is TGTGCCAGCAGCGGAAGGACTAGGACAGGGGAGCTGTTTTTT.

The chain joins TRBV6-1 to TRBJ1-2, with D tentatively TRBD1 (5 bases). Trimming removed 4 bases at V and 7 bases at J, with 10 bases between. The CDR3 sequence is 12 residues long. Germline CDR1 MNHNS, CDR2 SASEGT. The chain's CDR3 is CASSAGLVGYTF. The CDR3 DNA is TGTGCCAGCAGTGCGGGACTGGTTGGCTACACCTTC.

The V gene is TRBV5-1, the J gene TRBJ2-3; the D gene is possibly TRBD2 (6 bases). Trimming pared 2 bases from V and 1 base from J, leaving 8 bases between. The CDR3 is made up of 14 amino acids. Germline CDR1 is SGHRS and CDR2 is YFSETQ. The CDR3 loop reads CASSFGEGTDTQYF. CDR3 sequence (DNA): TGCGCCAGCAGCTTTGGGGAGGGCACAGATACGCAGTATTTT.

The V and J genes are TRBV9 and TRBJ2-1, with unresolved D. V was pared by 4 bases and J by 0 bases, with 11 bases between. CDR1 is SGDLS and CDR2 is YYNGEE in the germline V gene. CDR3 length: 15 residues. This CDR3 reads CASSPRLSSYNEQFF. The CDR3 region has the DNA TGTGCCAGCAGCCCGAGGTTAAGCTCCTACAATGAGCAGTTCTTC.

The genes are TRBV7-9 and TRBJ1-3, with 7 bases matching TRBD1. CDR3 length: 17 amino acids. J lost 2 bases, V lost 7 bases, and 14 bases had no gene match. Germline V gene lookup returns CDR1 SEHNR and CDR2 FQNEAQ (reference sequence). CDR3 sequence: CASNRDSSVRTGNTIYF. The CDR3 region has the DNA TGTGCCAGCAACCGGGACAGCTCGGTCCGAACTGGAAACACCATATATTTT. Looking up the rest from reference TRBV7-9 and TRBJ1-3 gives the full variable domain: DTGVSQNPRHKITKRGQNVTFRCDPISEHNRLYWYRQTLGQGPEFLTYFQNEAQLEKSRLLSDRFSAERPKGSFSTLEIQRTEQGDSAMYLCASNRDSSVRTGNTIYFGEGSWLTVV.

V usage is TRBV18 and J usage is TRBJ1-2; 7 nucleotides align to TRBD1. This CDR3 comprises 15 residues. The V gene's germline CDR1 is KGHSH and CDR2 LQKENI. Trimming removed 3 bases from V and 1 base from J; junction bases left unmatched: 5. The CDR3, as DNA: TGTGCCAGCTCACCCCAGGACAGGCGTAACTATGGCTACACCTTC. Translation: CASSPQDRRNYGYTF.